This T cell receptor (beta chain) was recovered during a study of radiotherapy plus CTLA-4 blockade in lung cancer. Study overall: Disease control was achieved by 31% of patients, and objective responses by 15% to 20%.

Findings and limits, study-wide: How blood T cell clones changed early, along with interferon-beta, reportedly forecast response best. Tumor-origin TCR clones grew in blood after radiotherapy plus ipilimumab.

Focal radiation plus CTLA-4 blockade with ipilimumab was administered to patients who had chemo-refractory metastatic non-small-cell lung cancer. This clone was found once. Its antigen remains unidentified. TCRdb's copy holds only in-frame clones and misses some; the assay was immunoSEQ multiplex PCR. The sample carries around 90,000 clones, around 86% recorded once. This clonotype was sampled from a human donor with non-small cell lung cancer that progressed on radiotherapy plus ipilimumab. The sample in question was peripheral blood, obtained from a patient treated with radiotherapy plus ipilimumab.

The CDR3 sequence is CAWSQDQGGQPQHF. CDR3 coding DNA: TGTGCCTGGAGTCAGGACCAAGGAGGTCAGCCCCAGCATTTT. The V gene is TRBV30, the J gene TRBJ1-5; D gene unclear. This CDR3 contains 14 residues. The V gene's germline CDR1 is GTSNPN and CDR2 SVGIG (reference sequence). The V end lost 2 bases, the J end lost 6 bases, and 14 bases lay between the germline ends.